The text below deals with one T cell receptor beta chain. These data belong to a study of blood T cell repertoires in COVID-19. Across the whole study: Nucleic acid was either cDNA or gDNA, and it came from T cells, B-cell-depleted T cells, or PBMCs.

The germline CDR1 and CDR2 sequences are LGHDT and YNNKEL (reference sequence). The V and J ends lost 4 bases and 7 bases respectively, with 13 bases between them. The CDR3 consists of 13 residues. Study processing details: Reference gene primer amplification in the assay estimated nucleated cell counts. Assay: immunoSEQ multiplex PCR; the TCRdb copy retains only in-frame clones and omits some. The DNA was the basis for D and trimming; V, J and clone size are from that table. The sample includes a few hundred thousand clones, roughly 90% of them seen just once. Cohort assignment relied on participant-reported clinical history.

This sequence joins TRBV3-1 (or the pseudogene TRBV3-2) and TRBJ2-5; maybe TRBD1 (5 bases). The sample was PBMCs or T cells enriched from blood (not recorded which). The TCR comes from a woman between 25 and 40 years old who had been exposed to COVID-19. The CDR3 bases are TGTGCCAGCAGCCGGACACCAGATGGGACCCAGTACTTC. It yields the protein CASSRTPDGTQYF.